This T cell receptor (beta chain) was recorded in a study of post-analysis software for immune sequencing data. About the research overall: The disease courses covered relapsing-remitting, secondary progressive and progressive-relapsing multiple sclerosis. Study outcomes and limitations: Strong co-clustering by F measure linked samples that shared a preparation batch. TRBV segments more frequent in patients than in controls numbered several and included TRBV5-6, TRBV5-1 and TRBV20-1.

CDR1 is SGHTA and CDR2 is FQGTGA in the germline V gene. This CDR3 has 16 amino acids. The V gene lost 5 bases and the J gene lost 1 base, with 16 bases spanning the gap. This clonotype was counted only a few times. Its antigen is undetermined. Tagging with unique molecular identifiers was a feature of the TCR beta cDNA libraries. There were roughly 0.95 to 11 million T cells, and around 500,000 cDNA molecules came from them. From the PCR reads, TCRdb called clonotypes with MiXCR, one entry per CDR3 protein. Of some 370,000 distinct CDR3 sequences listed, around 37% are singletons. The specimen was blood. The V and J genes are TRBV7-3 and TRBJ2-3, with D perhaps matching TRBD1 (6 bases). The TCR sequence derives from a girl aged 5 to 17 with multiple sclerosis. CDR3 sequence (DNA): TGTGCCAGCAGCACGGGGCTGGGGGCTGGCACAGATACGCAGTATTTT. As protein: CASSTGLGAGTDTQYF.